This T cell receptor beta chain emerged from a study of T cells in narcolepsy. The protocol was immunoSEQ multiplex PCR, while the TCRdb copy is restricted to in-frame clones and leaves out a portion. The sample includes just over 20,000 clones, about 90% seen only once; the top ten take more than 0.9%. The CDR3 runs 13 residues. V was cut by 0 bases and J by 10 bases, with 11 bases left in between. Per the germline V gene, CDR1 is SGHNT and CDR2 is YYREEE (reference sequence). This clone was seen only a few times. The sequence derives from a human donor with narcolepsy. Sequenced: CD45RA- memory CD4+ T cells from PBMCs. This sequence joins TRBV5-4 and TRBJ2-1; D call uncertain. CDR3 loop: CASSLELGREQFF. CDR3 nucleotides: TGTGCCAGCAGCTTGGAGTTGGGCAGGGAGCAGTTCTTC.